The rows below give T cell receptor beta chains drawn from one sample of a study of CD8 T cells in ankylosing spondylitis. Using its own MiXCR run on the 5' RACE reads, TCRdb lists one record per CDR3 protein. In the table there are fewer than 400,000 distinct CDR3 sequences, about 14% of which are singletons. Sequencing was done on a sample of blood, either unsorted or a sorted T cell fraction (not recorded which). These receptors were obtained from a male donor with ankylosing spondylitis or in good health (not recorded which). Both conserved end residues are part of each CDR3. D genes are given only for firm matches. Not all rows give a size; the values are once, few, many and, for expanded clones, a class.

>NA|few|TRBV6-5|TRBJ1-6
TGTGCCAGCAGTTCCTCCGGGGGCCGAAGTTCACCCCTCCACTTT
CASSSSGGRSSPLHF
>TRBD2|few|TRBV4-2|TRBJ2-5
TGTGCCAGCAGCCCTCAGACTAGCGGGAGAGGTGAGACCCAGTACTTC
CASSPQTSGRGETQYF
>NA|many|TRBV29-1|TRBJ2-1
TGCAGCGCCGGGGTAACATTTCTCTCCTACAATGAGCAGTTCTTC
CSAGVTFLSYNEQFF
>TRBD1|few|TRBV5-5|TRBJ2-5
TGTGCCAGCAGCTTGGCGATTGGGACAGGGGGCGGTGAGACCCAGTACTTC
CASSLAIGTGGGETQYF
>TRBD2|few|TRBV3-1|TRBJ2-1
TGTGCCAGCAGCCACCCCGCGGTAGGGACTAGCGGATTTTGGGACAATGAGCAGTTCTTC
CASSHPAVGTSGFWDNEQFF
>NA|few|TRBV6-1|TRBJ2-1
TGTGCCAGCAGTCCTCAGGCGGGGCCTGGCCTCCCTAATGAGCAGTTCTTC
CASSPQAGPGLPNEQFF
>NA|NA|TRBV20-1|TRBJ2-1
TGCAGTGCTAGGCAGGGGGGGGATGAGCAGTTCTTC
CSARQGGDEQFF
>NA|NA|TRBV14|TRBJ1-2
TGTGCCAGCAGCCCCCTAGGAGGGGCGGACTATGGCTACACCTTC
CASSPLGGADYGYTF
>NA|NA|TRBV20-1|TRBJ1-2
TGCAGTGCTAGTTCGCGACGGGATGTCTACACCTTC
CSASSRRDVYTF
>TRBD1|NA|TRBV6-1|TRBJ2-5
TGTGCCAGCAGAATGGACAGGGAAGAGACCCAGTACTTC
CASRMDREETQYF
>NA|NA|TRBV5-6|TRBJ1-2
TGTGCCTTATCCTACCGTGGGGAGGCTAACTATGGCTACACCTTC
CALSYRGEANYGYTF
>NA|few|TRBV4-1|TRBJ2-7
TGCGCCAGCAGCCAAGCGACGAGGGACGGAAAATACGAGCAGTACTTC
CASSQATRDGKYEQYF
>NA|NA|TRBV11-3|TRBJ2-2
TGTGCCAGCAGCTTACGGTCGGGCCCCAGCGGGGAGCTGTTTTTT
CASSLRSGPSGELFF
>NA|NA|TRBV3-1|TRBJ1-2
TGTGCCAGCGGTCCGGGGGCGACTAACTATGGCTACACCTTC
CASGPGATNYGYTF
>TRBD1|once|TRBV3-1|TRBJ2-3
TGTGCCAGCAGCCAAGAGATCGGCGGGACAGGGGCCGGCACAGATACGCAGTATTTT
CASSQEIGGTGAGTDTQYF
>NA|NA|TRBV6-4|TRBJ2-7
TGTGCCAGCAGTGAAGCAGCGTTGTCCTACGAGCAGTACTTC
CASSEAALSYEQYF
>NA|NA|TRBV18|TRBJ2-5
TGTGCCAGCTCACCTGGGGATCGAGAGACCCAGTACTTC
CASSPGDRETQYF
>NA|NA|TRBV29-1|TRBJ1-1
TGCAGCGTTGAATTTCGCCGGAACACTGAAGCTTTCTTT
CSVEFRRNTEAFF
>TRBD1|few|TRBV29-1|TRBJ1-1
TGCAGCGTTGAGGGACAGCGGCCGAACACTGAAGTTTTCTTT
CSVEGQRPNTEVFF
>NA|many|TRBV7-9|TRBJ1-1
TGTGCCAGCAGACAAAGGGCTGGGTCTGAAGCTTTCTTT
CASRQRAGSEAFF
>NA|NA|TRBV5-1|TRBJ2-7
TGCGCCAGCAGCCCGACCCCGATACAGGGGAGGGTCGAGCAGTACTTC
CASSPTPIQGRVEQYF
>NA|many|TRBV18|TRBJ2-3
TGTGCCAGCTCACCACAAGATACGCAGTATTTT
CASSPQDTQYF
>NA|few|TRBV7-6|TRBJ2-3
TGTGCCAGCAGCTTAGTTGCGTCCCGCACAGATACGCAGTATTTT
CASSLVASRTDTQYF
>NA|few|TRBV5-4|TRBJ2-3
TGTGCCAGCAGCTTATATGGTCCCCCGGGAGTCACAGATACGCAGTATTTT
CASSLYGPPGVTDTQYF
>NA|NA|TRBV5-1|TRBJ1-4
TGCGCCAGCAGCTTGGTGGCCGCAACTAATGAAAAACTGTTTTTT
CASSLVAATNEKLFF
>NA|few|TRBV10-3|TRBJ2-1
TGTGCCTTCGGACCCGGTGTCAATGAGCAGTTCTTC
CAFGPGVNEQFF
>NA|once|TRBV20-1|TRBJ2-5
TGCAGTGCTCGCAAGCCTGGGGGCCGGTTGGAGACCCAGTACTTC
CSARKPGGRLETQYF
>NA|many|TRBV12-3/TRBV12-4|TRBJ1-6
TGTGCCAGCAGTAGGTCGAATTCACCCCTCCACTTT
CASSRSNSPLHF
>NA|few|TRBV29-1|TRBJ1-1
TGCAGCGCCTACATGGACCCTGGAAAAGCTTTCTTT
CSAYMDPGKAFF
>NA|few|TRBV21-1|TRBJ1-1
TGTGCCAGCAGCCCAAGACGGGGGGCCTCTGAAGCTTTCTTT
CASSPRRGASEAFF
>NA|few|TRBV5-5|TRBJ2-1
TGTGCCAGCAGCTCTCAGTCCCCCCCCTACAATGAGCAGTTCTTC
CASSSQSPPYNEQFF
>NA|many|TRBV4-1|TRBJ2-5
TGCGCCAGCAGCCAAGGGAATTACCAAGAGACCCAGTACTTC
CASSQGNYQETQYF
>NA|many|TRBV11-3|TRBJ2-4
TGTGCCAGCAGCCCTGGGGGATCAGCGGCCAAAAACATTCAGTACTTC
CASSPGGSAAKNIQYF
>NA|few|TRBV9|TRBJ2-2
TGTGCCAGCAGCGTAGGTTGGGGTTACACCGGGGAGCTGTTTTTT
CASSVGWGYTGELFF
>NA|few|TRBV5-1|TRBJ1-1
TGCGCCAGCAGCTTGGTCGACCCGAACACTGAAGCTTTCTTT
CASSLVDPNTEAFF
>NA|many|TRBV5-1|TRBJ2-1
TGCGCCAGCAGCTTGGAGCCGGCAGGGACCTACAATGAGCAGTTCTTC
CASSLEPAGTYNEQFF
>NA|few|TRBV14|TRBJ1-2
TGTGCCAGCAGCCAAGATCTAGGGGCGGACTATGGCTACACCTTC
CASSQDLGADYGYTF
>TRBD1|NA|TRBV5-1|TRBJ2-3
TGCGCCAGCAGCTCCTCCGGGACAGCGTTAGATACGCAGTATTTT
CASSSSGTALDTQYF
>NA|few|TRBV5-1|TRBJ2-3
TGCGCCAGCAGCTTGGTGGTTGGGCCCACAGATACGCAGTATTTT
CASSLVVGPTDTQYF
>NA|NA|TRBV2|TRBJ1-1
TGTGCCAGCAAGGACAGACTGAACACTGAAGCTTTCTTT
CASKDRLNTEAFF
>NA|few|TRBV3-1|TRBJ1-1
TGTGCCAGCAGCCACTCGGACAGGAACACTGAAGCTTTCTTT
CASSHSDRNTEAFF
>TRBD1|few|TRBV20-1|TRBJ2-1
TGCAGTGCTAGAGAAGTGACAGGGGGTAGTGAGCAGTTCTTC
CSAREVTGGSEQFF
>TRBD1|few|TRBV5-1|TRBJ2-1
TGCGCCAGCAGCTCCGGACAGGGAACGAATGAGCAGTTCTTC
CASSSGQGTNEQFF
>NA|few|TRBV12-3/TRBV12-4|TRBJ2-5
TGTGCCAGCCTCCGGGCAGGGGGGCAAGAGACCCAGTACTTC
CASLRAGGQETQYF
>TRBD1|few|TRBV5-1|TRBJ1-2
TGCGCCAGCAGCAATCGGACAGGGAACTATGGCTACACCTTC
CASSNRTGNYGYTF
>NA|few|TRBV5-1|TRBJ1-1
TGCGCCAGCAGCTTCGGGGGGCCCACTGAAGCTTTCTTT
CASSFGGPTEAFF
>NA|few|TRBV5-6|TRBJ2-3
TGTGCCAGCAGTCAGAAGACGGGTTCGGATACGCAGTATTTT
CASSQKTGSDTQYF
>TRBD2|few|TRBV20-1|TRBJ2-3
TGCAGTGCGAGATGGGGGAGGGCATCCAGCGATACGCAGTATTTT
CSARWGRASSDTQYF
>NA|NA|TRBV5-1|TRBJ1-4
TGCGCCAGCAGCTTGGGGACAGCCGAAAAACTGTTTTTT
CASSLGTAEKLFF
>TRBD2|many|TRBV12-3/TRBV12-4|TRBJ2-2
TGTGCCAGCAGTTTAGAGACTCCAGCGGGGGGGACCGGGGAGCTGTTTTTT
CASSLETPAGGTGELFF
>TRBD1|few|TRBV6-1|TRBJ1-1
TGTGCCAGCAGTAGACAGGGCGCGGTTGGTAATACTGAAGCTTTCTTT
CASSRQGAVGNTEAFF
>TRBD1|few|TRBV20-1|TRBJ2-7
TGCAGTGCCGGGACAGGGATATACGAGCAGTACTTC
CSAGTGIYEQYF
>NA|few|TRBV12-3/TRBV12-4|TRBJ1-1
TGTGCCAGCATAGACAGCACTGAAGCTTTCTTT
CASIDSTEAFF
>NA|few|TRBV3-1|TRBJ2-1
TGTGCCAGCAGCCCAAAGAGGGGGGGGCAACATGAGCAGTTCTTC
CASSPKRGGQHEQFF
>NA|NA|TRBV29-1|TRBJ1-2
TGCAGCGTCACAGGGATCTATGGCTACACCTTC
CSVTGIYGYTF
>NA|NA|TRBV12-3/TRBV12-4|TRBJ1-6
TGTGCCAGCAGTTTAACAGATGATTATTCACCCCTCCACTTT
CASSLTDDYSPLHF
>TRBD2|few|TRBV5-6|TRBJ2-5
TGTGCCAGCAGCTTGAGGACTAGCTTTGGGGAGACCCAGTACTTC
CASSLRTSFGETQYF